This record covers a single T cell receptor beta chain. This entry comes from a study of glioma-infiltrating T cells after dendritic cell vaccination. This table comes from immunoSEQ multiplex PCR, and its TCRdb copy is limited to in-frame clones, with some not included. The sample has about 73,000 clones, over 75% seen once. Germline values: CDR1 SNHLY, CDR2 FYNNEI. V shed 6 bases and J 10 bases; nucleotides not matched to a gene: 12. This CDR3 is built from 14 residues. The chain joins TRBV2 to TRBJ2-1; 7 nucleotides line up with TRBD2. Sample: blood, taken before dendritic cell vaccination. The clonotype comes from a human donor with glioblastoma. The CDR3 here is CASSAGTTSPEQFF. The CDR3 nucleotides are TGTGCCAGCAGCGCCGGGACTACATCGCCCGAGCAGTTCTTC.